The 18 T cell receptor beta chains presented below share a single source sample, sequenced in a study of cytomegalovirus exposure and HLA in healthy donors. The PCR had 60 Vbeta and 13 Jbeta primers. Assay: immunoSEQ multiplex PCR; the TCRdb copy retains only in-frame clones and omits some. The sample holds about 120,000 clones; around 86% are singletons and the top ten take around 4.2%. Material for sequencing was PBMCs. These receptor sequences come from a woman in her thirties in good health and CMV-seronegative.

The chain uses TRBV11-3 and TRBJ2-5, with 11 bases aligning to TRBD1. Germline V gene lookup returns CDR1 SGHNT and CDR2 YENEEA. V gave up 5 bases and J gave up 3 bases; unmatched junction bases: 5. The CDR3 is made up of 15 amino acids. This chain's CDR3 is CASSPGTGGEETQYF. In DNA form, the CDR3 reads TGTGCCAGCAGCCCCGGGACAGGGGGGGAAGAGACCCAGTACTTC.

This clone showed up just once. The rearrangement uses TRBV19 and TRBJ2-7; 10 nucleotides match TRBD2. The CDR3 is 13 amino acids. Germline V gives CDR1 LNHDA, CDR2 SQIVND (reference sequence). After removal of 7 bases from V and 2 bases from J, the junction contained 2 bases not matched to a gene. The CDR3 is CASTSGGTYEQYF. The CDR3, as DNA: TGTGCCAGTACTAGCGGGGGAACCTACGAGCAGTACTTC. Together with reference TRBV19 and TRBJ2-7, the CDR3 gives the full variable domain: DGGITQSPKYLFRKEGQNVTLSCEQNLNHDAMYWYRQDPGQGLRLIYYSQIVNDFQKGDIAEGYSVSREKKESFPLTVTSAQKNPTAFYLCASTSGGTYEQYFGPGTRLTVT.

A word on this clone: Relative to the germline gene, one junction end is altered; a read error may explain this. The CDR3 DNA follows: TGTACCAGCTCACCACTACAGGGGGCCGGCTCTGGGGCCAACGTCCTGACTTTC. It specifies CTSSPLQGAGSGANVLTF. The chain recombines TRBV18 with TRBJ2-6; 9 nucleotides align to TRBD1. The CDR3 is 18 amino acids. Germline loops: CDR1 KGHSH, CDR2 LQKENI.

The CDR3 DNA reads TGCGCCAGCAGCCAAGATAACCGGGGTCAGCCCCAGCATTTT. This codes for CASSQDNRGQPQHF. The chain has TRBV4-3 and TRBJ1-5, with D unclear. Germline V lookup: CDR1 LGHNA, CDR2 YSLEER. CDR3 length: 14 residues. Between the trimmed V and J ends, which lost 0 bases and 6 bases, there was a span of 9 bases.

The rearrangement links TRBV7-7 to TRBJ2-5, with D possibly being TRBD2 (5 bases). The J call could be wrong; TRBJ2-7 is a better fit for the DNA end. This CDR3 has 14 residues. Germline V gene data show CDR1 as SSHAT and CDR2 as FNYEAQ (reference sequence). The CDR3 reads CASSLEVGNYEQYF. The CDR3 DNA is TGTGCCAGCAGCTTAGAGGTCGGGAACTACGAGCAGTACTTC.

This chain connects TRBV28 to TRBJ1-2; D not certain. The CDR3 has 12 amino acids. The V gene lost 6 bases and the J gene lost 8 bases, with 13 bases spanning the gap. From germline, CDR1 is MDHEN and CDR2 SYDVKM. The CDR3 coding sequence is TGTGCCAGCAGCCTTAGGAGAGGGGGCTACACCTTC. This sequence encodes CASSLRRGGYTF.

The V call is TRBV28, the J call TRBJ2-1, with 9 bases identical to TRBD2. CDR3 length equals 17 residues. The V and J ends lost 2 bases and 10 bases, in that order; junction bases with no gene match: 15. From germline, CDR1 is MDHEN and CDR2 SYDVKM. Here the CDR3 reads CASSLRLAELGWEEQFF. In DNA form, the CDR3 reads TGTGCCAGCAGTTTACGACTAGCGGAACTAGGTTGGGAGGAGCAGTTCTTC.

This clone has just a few counts. The chain combines TRBV4-3 with TRBJ2-7; no reliable D call. CDR3 length: 14 amino acids. V lost 0 bases and J 3 bases, leaving 9 bases between the germline ends. The germline gives CDR1 LGHNA, CDR2 YSLEER. As DNA, the CDR3 is TGCGCCAGCAGCCAAGAGCACGGTAACTACGAGCAGTACTTC. Its translation is CASSQEHGNYEQYF.

V is TRBV7-9 and J is TRBJ2-1; 11 bases match TRBD2. The CDR3 extends over 15 amino acids. The V gene end was trimmed by 6 bases and the J gene end by 3 bases; junction bases not matched to a gene: 4. The V gene's germline CDR1 is SEHNR and CDR2 FQNEAQ (reference sequence). The CDR3 coding sequence is TGTGCCAGCAGGTACGGGACTAGCGGCTACAATGAGCAGTTCTTC. It specifies CASRYGTSGYNEQFF.

The chain employs TRBV27 and TRBJ1-5; 8 bases agree with TRBD1. V was pared by 6 bases and J by 2 bases, with 9 bases of the junction left unmatched. Germline values: CDR1 MNHEY, CDR2 SMNVEV (reference sequence). This CDR3 has 16 residues. CDR3 nucleotides: TGTGCCAGCAGGTACCAGGGGGCGGGGGGCAATCAGCCCCAGCATTTT. This sequence encodes CASRYQGAGGNQPQHF.

The rearrangement uses TRBV4-3 and TRBJ2-3; D might be TRBD2 (6 bases). Germline values: CDR1 LGHNA, CDR2 YSLEER. CDR3 length equals 15 residues. Between the trimmed V and J ends, which lost 0 bases and 1 base, there was a span of 8 bases. The CDR3 loop is CASSQESSGTDTQYF. The CDR3 nucleotides are TGCGCCAGCAGCCAAGAGTCTAGCGGCACAGATACGCAGTATTTT.

V is TRBV19 and J is TRBJ1-1, with D tentatively TRBD1 (6 bases). Per germline, CDR1 LNHDA and CDR2 SQIVND (reference sequence). Trimming cost V 1 base and J 2 bases, with 11 bases left between them. This CDR3 is built from 15 residues. The CDR3 reads CASSIATQGNTEAFF. The CDR3 DNA reads as TGTGCCAGTAGTATAGCTACACAGGGTAACACTGAAGCTTTCTTT.

This chain connects TRBV9 to TRBJ2-7, with 8 bases matching TRBD2. J lost 3 bases, V lost 3 bases, and 5 bases had no gene match. Germline-derived CDR1 and CDR2 are SGDLS and YYNGEE. The CDR3 is made up of 14 amino acids. This CDR3 reads CASSGSGSDYEQYF. The CDR3 DNA is TGTGCCAGCAGCGGAAGCGGGAGTGACTACGAGCAGTACTTC.

The J gene is TRBJ2-1, the V gene TRBV7-9; 10 bases align to TRBD1. Trimming cost V 5 bases and J 4 bases; bases outside gene matches: 5. This CDR3 contains 15 residues. CDR1 and CDR2 (germline): SEHNR, FQNEAQ (reference sequence). The CDR3 reads CASSPGTGVYNEQFF. CDR3 in DNA: TGTGCCAGCAGCCCCGGGACAGGGGTTTACAATGAGCAGTTCTTC.

This chain uses TRBV6-5 with TRBJ2-2, with a weak D call TRBD1 (5 bases). From germline, CDR1 is MNHEY and CDR2 SVGAGI. CDR3 length: 12 amino acids. The V end lost 9 bases, the J end lost 3 bases, and 8 bases lay between the germline ends. CDR3 protein: CASSRDTGELFF. CDR3 coding DNA: TGTGCCAGTAGCAGGGACACCGGGGAGCTGTTTTTT.

A word on this clone: It may be a read error: a sequence one base away is much more abundant. The chain couples TRBV5-5 to TRBJ2-3; 10 nucleotides line up with TRBD2. Germline-derived CDR1 and CDR2 are SGHKS and YYEKEE (reference sequence). Unmatched junction bases numbered 1, after V lost 3 bases and J lost 0 bases. CDR3 length equals 15 residues. The CDR3 spells CASSSTSGSTDTQYF. The CDR3 region has the DNA TGTGCCAGCAGCTCGACTAGCGGGAGCACAGATACGCAGTATTTT. Based on the CDR3 plus reference TRBV5-5 and TRBJ2-3, the full variable domain is DAGVTQSPTHLIKTRGQQVTLRCSPISGHKSVSWYQQVLGQGPQFIFQYYEKEERGRGNFPDRFSARQFPNYSSELNVNALLLGDSALYLCASSSTSGSTDTQYFGPGTRLTVL.

The chain links TRBV9 to TRBJ2-2, with 13 bases that match TRBD2. The germline V gene encodes CDR1 SGDLS and CDR2 YYNGEE. The CDR3 covers 17 residues. Trimming removed 3 bases from V and 7 bases from J; junction bases left unmatched: 9. This chain's CDR3 is CASSAPGLAGVIGELFF. The CDR3 bases are TGTGCCAGCAGCGCCCCCGGACTAGCGGGAGTTATCGGGGAGCTGTTTTTT.

This chain joins TRBV2 and TRBJ2-3; 9 bases align to TRBD2. The germline V gene encodes CDR1 SNHLY and CDR2 FYNNEI. The CDR3 consists of 14 residues. Losses at the gene ends were 4 bases for V and 9 bases for J; bases not matched to a gene: 8. The CDR3 loop is CASSVAGGLGTQYF. In nucleotides, the CDR3 is TGTGCCAGCAGTGTTGCGGGAGGGCTGGGGACGCAGTATTTT.